The clone carrying this TCR beta chain was observed a few times. V gave up 0 bases and J gave up 5 bases, with 9 bases separating them. Per the germline V gene, CDR1 is SGHDT and CDR2 is YYEEEE. CDR3 length: 13 amino acids. This entry comes from a study of patients and donors after allogeneic stem cell transplantation. A single record per CDR3 protein comes from TCRdb applying MiXCR to the RT-PCR reads. The sample contains about 960,000 distinct CDR3 sequences, around 17% of which appear only once. The chain couples TRBV5-6 to TRBJ2-7, with a tentative D call TRBD1 (5 bases). This clonotype originated in a human donor who was either an allogeneic HSCT recipient or a stem cell or donor lymphocyte infusion donor (not recorded which). It is not recorded whose cells these are; they may come from a transplant donor. The material sequenced was blood, either unsorted or a sorted T cell fraction (not recorded which). CDR3: CASSLVQGDEQYF. In DNA form, the CDR3 reads TGTGCCAGCAGCTTGGTCCAGGGCGACGAGCAGTACTTC.